The present T cell receptor (beta chain) was sequenced within a study of T cell changes during pregnancy in multiple sclerosis. This clone was recorded once. Profiling relied on immunoSEQ multiplex PCR, and the TCRdb table lists in-frame clones only, not all of them. The sample comprises around 72,000 clones, over 85% of which are singletons, and approximately 2.1% rests with the top ten. CDR3 size: 12 residues. V lost 7 bases, J lost 0 bases, and 4 bases lay in between. CDR1 is SNHLY, CDR2 FYNNEI, per germline. This sequence joins TRBV2 and TRBJ1-5; D gene ambiguous. The sample consisted of peripheral blood, taken in the second trimester of pregnancy. This TCR derives from a female donor in good health, enrolled as a control in a pregnancy study. CDR3 DNA sequence: TGTGCCAGCACAGATAGCAATCAGCCCCAGCATTTT. This translates into CASTDSNQPQHF.